This T cell receptor beta chain was sequenced in a study of blood T cell repertoires in COVID-19. Whole-study context: Collection of acute and convalescent COVID-19 samples took place in the United States, Italy and Spain. In each case, the material was cDNA or gDNA derived from T cells, B-cell-depleted T cells, or PBMCs.

Individuals drawn from around 25 US areas were roughly 18 to 89 years old. Within the 2 weeks before study entry, each person in the exposed group met a COVID-19 case. This clone was detected only a few times. CDR1 is SGHRS, CDR2 YFSETQ, per germline. V lost 5 bases, J lost 4 bases, and 10 bases lay in between. The CDR3 sequence is 13 residues long. Profiling relied on immunoSEQ multiplex PCR, and the TCRdb table lists in-frame clones only, not all of them. There are fewer than 250,000 clones in the sample; 80% to 90% occur only once, and around 0.87% lies in the top ten. The sample consisted of PBMCs or T cells enriched from blood (not recorded which). This TCR was sampled from a man over 45 who had been exposed to COVID-19. The chain employs TRBV5-1 and TRBJ1-5, with D possibly matching TRBD1 (5 bases). CDR3 loop: CASSSDRNQPQHF. CDR3 DNA: TGCGCCAGCAGTTCCGACAGAAATCAGCCCCAGCATTTT.